In this sample, the clone carrying this T cell receptor beta chain turned up once. Its antigen is unknown. The PCR made use of 60 Vbeta and 13 Jbeta primers. TCRdb's table, derived via immunoSEQ multiplex PCR, lists solely in-frame clones and lacks some. This sample has about 90,000 clones; 60% to 80% occur once, and the top ten carry over 12%. The sample is drawn from a study of cytomegalovirus exposure and HLA in healthy donors. Study summary: An analysis done earlier identified almost 120 million unique TCR beta sequences from 150 million to 200 million T cells. Study-level results: Reportedly, HLA-A and HLA-B alleles of most subjects were accurately predicted from TCR beta. Indistinguishability led to the exclusion of some V segments, TRBV6-2 and TRBV6-3 included. A few of the chains that were CMV-associated were confirmed in vitro to be specific for CMV antigens.

Looked up from germline, CDR1 is SGHTA and CDR2 is FQGTGA. V lost 2 bases and J 4 bases, leaving 5 bases between the germline ends. This CDR3 comprises 13 residues. Sequenced: PBMCs. V and J are TRBV7-3 and TRBJ2-2; no reliable D call. The clonotype comes from a woman between 45 and 60 years old in good health and CMV-seropositive. CDR3 residues: CASSLLSTGELFF. The CDR3 region has the DNA TGTGCCAGCAGCTTATTATCCACCGGGGAGCTGTTTTTT.